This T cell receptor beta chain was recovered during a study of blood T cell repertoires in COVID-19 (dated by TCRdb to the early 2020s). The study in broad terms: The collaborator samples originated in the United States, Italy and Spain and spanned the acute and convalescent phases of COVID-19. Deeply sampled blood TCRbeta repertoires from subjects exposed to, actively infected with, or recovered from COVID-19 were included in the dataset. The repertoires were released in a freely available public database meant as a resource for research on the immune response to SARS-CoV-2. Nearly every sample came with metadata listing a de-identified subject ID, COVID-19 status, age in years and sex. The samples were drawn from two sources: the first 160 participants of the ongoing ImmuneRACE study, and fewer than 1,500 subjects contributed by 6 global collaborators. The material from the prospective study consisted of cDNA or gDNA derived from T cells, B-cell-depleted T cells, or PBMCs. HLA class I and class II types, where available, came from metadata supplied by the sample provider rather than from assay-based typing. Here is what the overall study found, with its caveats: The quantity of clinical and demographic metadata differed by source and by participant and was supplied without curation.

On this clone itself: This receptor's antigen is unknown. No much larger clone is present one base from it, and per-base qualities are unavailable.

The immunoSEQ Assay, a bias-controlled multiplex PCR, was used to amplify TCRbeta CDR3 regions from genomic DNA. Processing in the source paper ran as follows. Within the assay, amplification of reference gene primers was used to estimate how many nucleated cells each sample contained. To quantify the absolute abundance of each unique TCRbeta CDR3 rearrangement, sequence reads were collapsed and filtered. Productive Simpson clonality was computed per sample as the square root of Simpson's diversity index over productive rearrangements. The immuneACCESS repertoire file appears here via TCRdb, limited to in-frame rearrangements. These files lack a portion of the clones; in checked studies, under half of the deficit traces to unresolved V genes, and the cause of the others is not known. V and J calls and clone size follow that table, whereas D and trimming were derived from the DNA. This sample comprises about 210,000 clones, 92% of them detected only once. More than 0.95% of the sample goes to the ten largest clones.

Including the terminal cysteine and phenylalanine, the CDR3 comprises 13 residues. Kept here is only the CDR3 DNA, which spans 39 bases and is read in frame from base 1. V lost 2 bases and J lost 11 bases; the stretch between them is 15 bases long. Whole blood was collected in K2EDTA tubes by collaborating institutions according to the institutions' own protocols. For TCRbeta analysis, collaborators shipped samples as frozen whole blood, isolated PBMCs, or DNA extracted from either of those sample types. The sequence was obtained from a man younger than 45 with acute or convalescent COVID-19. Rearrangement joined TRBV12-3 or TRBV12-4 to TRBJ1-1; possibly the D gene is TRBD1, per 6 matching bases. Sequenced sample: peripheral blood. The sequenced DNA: TGTGCCAGCAGTTTACTACAGGGCCTGGGGGCTTTCTTT. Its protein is CASSLLQGLGAFF.